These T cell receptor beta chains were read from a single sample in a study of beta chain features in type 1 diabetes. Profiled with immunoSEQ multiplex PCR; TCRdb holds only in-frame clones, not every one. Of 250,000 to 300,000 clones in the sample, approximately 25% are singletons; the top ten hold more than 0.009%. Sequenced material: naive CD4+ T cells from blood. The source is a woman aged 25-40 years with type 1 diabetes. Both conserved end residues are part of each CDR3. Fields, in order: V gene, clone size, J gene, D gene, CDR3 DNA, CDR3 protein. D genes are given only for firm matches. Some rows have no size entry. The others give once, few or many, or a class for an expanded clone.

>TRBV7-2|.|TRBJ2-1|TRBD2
TGTGCCAGCAGCTTAGTGCTAGCGGGGTACAATGAGCAGTTCTTC
CASSLVLAGYNEQFF
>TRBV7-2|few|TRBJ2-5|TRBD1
TGTGCCAGCCGGGACAGGTCCCCAGAGACCCAGTACTTC
CASRDRSPETQYF
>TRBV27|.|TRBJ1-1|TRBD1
TGTGCCAGCAGTTCATATCGGACAGGGCTGAACACTGAAGCTTTCTTT
CASSSYRTGLNTEAFF
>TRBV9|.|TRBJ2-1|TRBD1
TGTGCCAGCAGCGCTTCCGGGACAGGGGACCTCAATGAGCAGTTCTTC
CASSASGTGDLNEQFF
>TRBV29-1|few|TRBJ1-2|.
TGCAGCTCGGGGGGGTCACTCAACTATGGCTACACCTTC
CSSGGSLNYGYTF
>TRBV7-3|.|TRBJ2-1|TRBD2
TGTGCCAGCAGCTCGGGGACTAGCGGAAACATCAATGAGCAGTTCTTC
CASSSGTSGNINEQFF
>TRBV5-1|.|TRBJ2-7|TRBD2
TGCGCCAGCAGCATTACTAGCGGGTCCTACGAGCAGTACTTC
CASSITSGSYEQYF
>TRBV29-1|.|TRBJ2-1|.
TGCAGCGTTGGACTAGACAAGAGCTCCTACAATGAGCAGTTCTTC
CSVGLDKSSYNEQFF
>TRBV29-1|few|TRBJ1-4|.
TGCAGCGTTGGGGCCCGGCAGGGTTCTGAAAAACTGTTTTTT
CSVGARQGSEKLFF
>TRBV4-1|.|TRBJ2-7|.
TGCGCCAGCAGCCGTAACGGTCTCGAGCAGTACTTC
CASSRNGLEQYF
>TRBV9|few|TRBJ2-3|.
TGTGCCAGCAGCGTAGTTGCGGCTAGCACAGATACGCAGTATTTT
CASSVVAASTDTQYF
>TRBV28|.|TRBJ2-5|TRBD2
TGTGCCAGCAGTTCTCCGGGACTAGCGGCAGAAGAGACCCAGTACTTC
CASSSPGLAAEETQYF
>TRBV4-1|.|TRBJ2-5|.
TGCGCCAGCAGCCCATACAGGGACCAAGAGACCCAGTACTTC
CASSPYRDQETQYF
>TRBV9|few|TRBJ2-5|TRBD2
TGTGCCAGCAGCGTAGAACCTAGCGGCCAAGAGACCCAGTACTTC
CASSVEPSGQETQYF
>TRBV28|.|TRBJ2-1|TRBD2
TGTGCCAGCAGTGCGGGACTAGCGGGAGGGCCGGTCTTC
CASSAGLAGGPVF
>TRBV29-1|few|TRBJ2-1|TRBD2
TGCAGCGTGTCGGGGGGGTTCCTCTACAATGAGCAGTTCTTC
CSVSGGFLYNEQFF